These T cell receptor beta chains were read from a single sample in a study of CXCR3-negative and CXCR3-positive naive CD8 T cells. TCRdb reprocessed the 5' RACE reads and keeps a single row for each CDR3 protein, giving no DNA. In all, the sample yields tens of thousands of distinct CDR3 sequences. The specimen was naive CXCR3+ CD8+ T cells from blood. Every receptor here comes from a human donor in good health. Some clones in this sample may be carry-over from other donors' samples. Each CDR3 is given with its conserved first and last residue.

j_gene,v_gene,CDR3aa
TRBJ2-7,TRBV6-2/TRBV6-3,CASNFRTGLYEQYF
TRBJ1-2,TRBV20-1,CSARAQGGRRTYGYTF
TRBJ2-1,TRBV5-1,CASSPRTSGYNEQFF
TRBJ2-7,TRBV6-2/TRBV6-3,CASSYEGQHYEQYF
TRBJ2-7,TRBV28,CASSSITYEQYF
TRBJ2-7,TRBV9,CASSVDADPLYEQYF
TRBJ2-3,TRBV28,CASTPIAEGTDTQYF
TRBJ1-4,TRBV19,CASKRSGDVEKLFF
TRBJ2-1,TRBV6-2/TRBV6-3,CASSYPGQGYNEQFF
TRBJ2-3,TRBV28,CASSSQTDTQYF
TRBJ2-5,TRBV14,CASSPRRKETQYF
TRBJ1-1,TRBV29-1,CSASDRGRANTEAFF
TRBJ2-7,TRBV14,CASSQLGQLSYEQYF
TRBJ2-7,TRBV28,CAKGDGPSYEQYF
TRBJ2-3,TRBV20-1,CSAWDFLRTDTQYF
TRBJ2-7,TRBV7-2,CASSLAEMYEQYF
TRBJ2-5,TRBV28,CASSLFSPGKETQYF
TRBJ2-1,TRBV18,CASSPGNSYNEQFF
TRBJ2-1,TRBV20-1,CSAHREVSSLSYNEQFF
TRBJ2-1,TRBV7-2,CASSFGVRENEQFF
TRBJ2-1,TRBV28,CASSLQREGMEGFF
TRBJ1-4,TRBV29-1,CSVYTGTNEKLFF
TRBJ1-1,TRBV27,CASSPIPLDKFEAFF
TRBJ2-3,TRBV5-1,CASSFEGGILTDTQYF
TRBJ2-7,TRBV4-1,CASSKVAGDYEQYF
TRBJ2-7,TRBV2,CASSVAGQWIGGAYEQYF
TRBJ2-1,TRBV12-3/TRBV12-4,CASSLGAGVGEQFF
TRBJ2-7,TRBV9,CASSAPGYYEQYF
TRBJ2-7,TRBV4-3,CASSQDADIYEQYF
TRBJ1-3,TRBV14,CASSHGGHTIYF
TRBJ2-2,TRBV15,CATSLARGEGYTGELFF
TRBJ2-7,TRBV7-9,CASSARGPYEQYF
TRBJ1-1,TRBV5-1,CASSLAVGRGYTEAFF
TRBJ1-1,TRBV5-1,CASSSTGLNTEAFF
TRBJ2-7,TRBV28,CASSPGTSGSYEQYF
TRBJ2-7,TRBV29-1,CSVETGGVNYEQYF
TRBJ2-7,TRBV12-3/TRBV12-4,CASELQGARQYEQYF
TRBJ2-2,TRBV12-3/TRBV12-4,CASSFSAGSTGELFF
TRBJ1-4,TRBV7-9,CASSLVQETTNEKLFF
TRBJ1-5,TRBV28,CASSLVGKPQHF
TRBJ2-1,TRBV7-9,CASSFSFPGNNEQFF
TRBJ2-1,TRBV12-3/TRBV12-4,CASNQGANEQFF